Listed below are T cell receptor beta chains from one sample, sequenced in a study of PD-L1 blockade in urothelial cancer. TCRdb's table, derived via immunoSEQ multiplex PCR, lists solely in-frame clones and lacks some. The sample carries 25,000 to 30,000 clones, 70% to 80% recorded once. Here the sequenced sample was PBMCs, taken around atezolizumab (anti-PD-L1) treatment. The receptor source for this set is a man aged 70 or older with urothelial cancer. Both conserved end residues are part of each CDR3. The D gene is left open where the match is weak.

>TRBV28|-|TRBJ1-1
TGTGCCAGCAGTTCACCGGGAGACCTGACAGCTTTCTTT
CASSSPGDLTAFF
>TRBV2|-|TRBJ2-7
TGTGCCAGCAGCTTGCTAGGGGTCGAGCAGTACTTC
CASSLLGVEQYF
>TRBV19|TRBD1|TRBJ2-1
TGTGCCAGTAGTCCCTCAGGGGGATATAATGAGCAGTTCTTC
CASSPSGGYNEQFF
>TRBV19|-|TRBJ1-6
TGTGCCAGTCGGCAGGGGACGACCTATAATTCACCCCTCCACTTT
CASRQGTTYNSPLHF
>TRBV9|-|TRBJ1-1
TGTGCCAGCAGCGCAACAGGGTTTATGAACACTGAAGCTTTCTTT
CASSATGFMNTEAFF
>TRBV28|-|TRBJ1-4
TGTGCCAGCAGTCCTGGGGGGGCCGGTAATGAAAAACTGTTTTTT
CASSPGGAGNEKLFF
>TRBV5-6|-|TRBJ2-7
TGTGCCAGCAGCTCTACGCTAGCCAATTTTTACGAGCAGTACTTC
CASSSTLANFYEQYF
>TRBV7-6|-|TRBJ2-1
TGTGCCAGCAGCTTAGTTACAGGGGGGACTAGCTTGAATGAGCAGTTCTTC
CASSLVTGGTSLNEQFF
>TRBV6-5|-|TRBJ2-7
TGTGCCAGCAGTTACCGCTTCGACAGAGCTAACGAGCAGTACTTC
CASSYRFDRANEQYF
>TRBV9|TRBD1|TRBJ1-1
TGTGCCAGCAGCTCTCGACAGGGGAAGAACACTGAAGCTTTCTTT
CASSSRQGKNTEAFF
>TRBV20-1|-|TRBJ1-2
TGCAGTGCTCAAGAGATCCGTGGCTACACCTTC
CSAQEIRGYTF